These 15 T cell receptor beta chains share one sample of origin, sequenced in a study of blood T cell repertoires in COVID-19. Repertoires were generated with immunoSEQ multiplex PCR, while TCRdb's copy carries only in-frame clones and drops some. The table includes about 130,000 clones, around 85% detected once. Sequenced sample: PBMCs or T cells enriched from blood (not recorded which). The receptors derive from a middle-aged man who had recovered from COVID-19.

The V gene is TRBV6-5, the J gene TRBJ2-7; TRBD1 might be the D (6 bases). Germline lookup yields CDR1 MNHEY and CDR2 SVGAGI. The length of the CDR3 is 13 residues. V lost 5 bases and J 8 bases, leaving 16 bases between the germline ends. The CDR3 is CASSIMRGSKQYF. Here the CDR3 DNA reads TGTGCCAGCAGTATCATGAGGGGGTCGAAGCAGTACTTC.

The chain employs TRBV6-5 and TRBJ1-4; 9 nucleotides match TRBD1. The V segment lost 7 bases and the J segment 7 bases; nucleotides outside the gene matches: 7. The CDR3 contains 14 residues. From germline, CDR1 is MNHEY and CDR2 SVGAGI. The CDR3 sequence: CASKTGGQVEKLFF. In nucleotides, the CDR3 is TGTGCCAGCAAAACAGGGGGCCAGGTTGAAAAACTGTTTTTT.

V is TRBV15 and J is TRBJ1-5, with 8 bases aligning to TRBD1. After removal of 3 bases from V and 0 bases from J, the junction contained 13 bases not matched to a gene. CDR3 size: 19 residues. Germline CDR1 is LNHNV and CDR2 is YYDKDF (reference sequence). In DNA, the CDR3 is TGTGCCACCAGCAGGTCATCGGCAGGGGGCCTCGTTAGCAATCAGCCCCAGCATTTT. This gives the protein CATSRSSAGGLVSNQPQHF. The complete variable domain, with remaining parts taken from reference TRBV15 and TRBJ1-5, reads DAMVIQNPRYQVTQFGKPVTLSCSQTLNHNVMYWYQQKSSQAPKLLFHYYDKDFNNEADTPDNFQSRRPNTSFCFLDIRSPGLGDTAMYLCATSRSSAGGLVSNQPQHFGDGTRLSIL.

The V and J genes are TRBV10-3 and TRBJ2-5; 8 bases fit TRBD2. The DNA end is more similar to TRBJ2-7, so the J call may be wrong. CDR1 and CDR2 from the germline V gene are ENHRY and SYGVKD. The CDR3 covers 14 residues. In DNA form, the CDR3 reads TGTGCCATCAGGTCTGCGGGGGGTACCTACGAGCAGTACTTC. Its protein product is CAIRSAGGTYEQYF.

The chain links TRBV5-4 to TRBJ2-1; 10 nucleotides match TRBD1. Trimming removed 0 bases from V and 9 bases from J; junction bases left unmatched: 6. The CDR3 loop spans 15 amino acids. In germline, CDR1 is SGHNT, CDR2 YYREEE (reference sequence). The CDR3 region is CASSLAGTGVTEQFF. The CDR3 nucleotides are TGTGCCAGCAGCTTGGCCGGGACAGGGGTTACTGAGCAGTTCTTC. The whole variable domain, remainder taken from reference TRBV5-4 and TRBJ2-1, is ETGVTQSPTHLIKTRGQQVTLRCSSQSGHNTVSWYQQALGQGPQFIFQYYREEENGRGNFPPRFSGLQFPNYSSELNVNALELDDSALYLCASSLAGTGVTEQFFGPGTRLTVL.

The CDR3 DNA is TGTGCCAGTACCGACGGGGGAGTATCAGATACGCAGTATTTT. Its translation: CASTDGGVSDTQYF. This rearrangement joins TRBV19 to TRBJ2-3; weak D call: TRBD2 (6 bases). Germline lookup yields CDR1 LNHDA and CDR2 SQIVND (reference sequence). V was cut by 7 bases and J by 4 bases, with 15 bases left in between. The CDR3 loop spans 14 amino acids.

This clone was recorded only once. The chain employs TRBV27 and TRBJ1-4; 8 bases align to TRBD1. The ends lost 6 bases at V and 6 bases at J; junction bases unmatched: 6. Per the germline V gene, CDR1 is MNHEY and CDR2 is SMNVEV (reference sequence). There are 14 residues in the CDR3. CDR3 in amino acids: CASRLDRADEKLFF. The DNA of the CDR3 is TGTGCCAGCAGACTGGACAGGGCCGATGAAAAACTGTTTTTT. The whole variable domain, filled in from reference TRBV27 and TRBJ1-4, reads EAQVTQNPRYLITVTGKKLTVTCSQNMNHEYMSWYRQDPGLGLRQIYYSMNVEVTDKGDVPEGYKVSRKEKRNFPLILESPSPNQTSLYFCASRLDRADEKLFFGSGTQLSVL.

This chain links TRBV25-1 with TRBJ1-6; 7 bases line up with TRBD1. Trimming cost V 1 base and J 7 bases; bases outside gene matches: 4. CDR1 is MGHDK, CDR2 SYGVNS, per germline. This CDR3 spans 15 amino acids. CDR3 sequence reads: CASSESAGGNSPLHF. In DNA, the CDR3 is TGTGCCAGCAGTGAATCGGCAGGGGGGAATTCACCCCTCCACTTT.

J is TRBJ1-3 and V is TRBV6-5, with D possibly matching TRBD1 (6 bases). The CDR3 loop spans 15 amino acids. Germline CDR1 and CDR2: MNHEY and SVGAGI. The V end lost 5 bases, the J end lost 0 bases, and 11 bases lay between the germline ends. The DNA for the CDR3 is TGTGCCAGCAGTAACCGGGACACCTCTGGAAACACCATATATTTT. Its translation is CASSNRDTSGNTIYF.

The chain is built from TRBV27 and TRBJ1-2, with 8 positions matching TRBD1. Germline V gives CDR1 MNHEY, CDR2 SMNVEV (reference sequence). V lost 5 bases and J lost 6; bases outside the gene matches: 5. This CDR3 has 13 amino acids. The CDR3 DNA reads as TGTGCCAGCAGTCCGCGGACAGGGCATGGCTACACCTTC. Protein sequence: CASSPRTGHGYTF.

This rearrangement joins TRBV6-5 to TRBJ1-6; no clear D. V lost 0 bases, J lost 6 bases, and 9 bases lay in between. The CDR3 has 15 amino acids. From germline, CDR1 is MNHEY and CDR2 SVGAGI. CDR3 amino acids: CASSYSVLSNSPLHF. The CDR3 nucleotides read TGTGCCAGCAGTTACTCGGTTCTGAGTAATTCACCCCTCCACTTT.

The CDR3 here is CASSLSGGNINEQFF. The DNA of the CDR3 is TGTGCCAGCAGCTTGTCCGGGGGGAACATCAATGAGCAGTTCTTC. The rearrangement uses TRBV7-2 and TRBJ2-1, with 7 positions matching TRBD2. Germline assignment: CDR1 SGHTA and CDR2 FQGNSA. This CDR3 has 15 residues. J gave up 6 bases and V 3 bases, and 8 bases lay outside the gene matches.

The V gene is TRBV7-3, the J gene TRBJ1-5, with D uncertain. Between the trimmed V and J ends, which lost 2 bases and 3 bases, there was a span of 14 bases. The CDR3 is 16 amino acids. Germline CDR1 SGHTA, CDR2 FQGTGA. The CDR3 DNA follows: TGTGCCAGCAGCTTAGGCGTGGGTAGACTCAATCAGCCCCAGCATTTT. Encoded protein: CASSLGVGRLNQPQHF. The full variable domain, completed using reference TRBV7-3 and TRBJ1-5, is GAGVSQTPSNKVTEKGKYVELRCDPISGHTALYWYRQSLGQGPEFLIYFQGTGAADDSGLPNDRFFAVRPEGSVSTLKIQRTERGDSAVYLCASSLGVGRLNQPQHFGDGTRLSIL.

In DNA form, the CDR3 reads TGTGCCAGCAGTTACGTAGGACAGGGCGGCGAGCAGTACTTC. Amino acid sequence: CASSYVGQGGEQYF. The gene calls are TRBV6-6 and TRBJ2-7; 8 bases fit TRBD1. CDR3 length equals 14 residues. CDR1 is MNHNY and CDR2 is SVGAGI in the germline V gene (reference sequence). J was trimmed by 6 bases and V by 2 bases; bases with no gene match: 6.

This clone was recorded only once. This sequence joins TRBV7-6 and TRBJ1-5, with a tentative D call TRBD1 (5 bases). CDR3 length: 14 residues. CDR1 SGHVS and CDR2 FNYEAQ come from the germline V gene. V shed 5 bases and J shed 2 bases, with 10 bases lying between them. CDR3 in DNA: TGTGCCAGCAGCGTAGACAGATGCAATCAGCCCCAGCATTTT. It encodes CASSVDRCNQPQHF.